Listed below are T cell receptor beta chains from one sample, sequenced in a study of blood T cell repertoires in COVID-19. TCRdb's table, derived via immunoSEQ multiplex PCR, lists solely in-frame clones and lacks some. The data hold some 76,000 clones, with around nine tenths observed a single time. The material sequenced was peripheral blood. The receptors shown here come from a human donor in a cohort sampled during active COVID-19. Both conserved end residues are part of each CDR3. The D gene is left open where the match is weak. A clone size is listed for some rows: how often the clone was seen (once, few, many), or a class if it is expanded.

size: NA
D: TRBD2
J: TRBJ2-1
V: TRBV5-8
CDR3: CASSLGLAGMGEQFF
DNA: TGTGCCAGCAGCTTGGGCCTAGCGGGGATGGGTGAGCAGTTCTTC

size: NA
D: TRBD1
J: TRBJ2-6
V: TRBV27
CDR3: CASSRTGTISGANVLTF
DNA: TGTGCCAGCAGTCGGACAGGTACTATCTCTGGGGCCAACGTCCTGACTTTC

size: few
D: TRBD1
J: TRBJ2-7
V: TRBV7-9
CDR3: CASSPWTGIHEQYF
DNA: TGTGCCAGCAGCCCCTGGACAGGGATCCACGAGCAGTACTTC

size: NA
D: NA
J: TRBJ1-3
V: TRBV30
CDR3: CAWSVGSGNTIYF
DNA: TGTGCCTGGAGTGTCGGCTCTGGAAACACCATATATTTT

size: NA
D: NA
J: TRBJ2-6
V: TRBV3-1/TRBV3-2
CDR3: CASSQSTAFRANVLTF
DNA: TGTGCCAGCAGCCAGTCGACAGCGTTCCGGGCCAACGTCCTGACTTTC

size: NA
D: NA
J: TRBJ1-1
V: TRBV7-6
CDR3: CASSFFNVGTFNTEAFF
DNA: TGTGCCAGCAGCTTTTTTAATGTGGGGACTTTCAACACTGAAGCTTTCTTT

size: NA
D: TRBD1
J: TRBJ2-7
V: TRBV11-1
CDR3: CASSPLGKGQLREQYF
DNA: TGTGCCAGCAGCCCGCTGGGCAAGGGACAGCTTCGCGAGCAGTACTTC

size: once
D: TRBD1
J: TRBJ1-1
V: TRBV30
CDR3: CAWSVKTTGLVEAFF
DNA: TGTGCCTGGAGTGTAAAAACGACAGGGTTGGTTGAAGCTTTCTTT

size: NA
D: NA
J: TRBJ1-5
V: TRBV6-5
CDR3: CASSYRGNQPQHF
DNA: TGTGCCAGCAGTTACCGGGGGAATCAGCCCCAGCATTTT

size: NA
D: NA
J: TRBJ1-5
V: TRBV4-2
CDR3: CASSQEGGTSNQPQHF
DNA: TGTGCCAGCAGCCAAGAAGGGGGAACTAGCAATCAGCCCCAGCATTTT

size: NA
D: TRBD1
J: TRBJ1-1
V: TRBV7-9
CDR3: CASSSRTIQGRNTEAFF
DNA: TGTGCCAGCAGCTCCCGAACCATACAGGGGAGGAACACTGAAGCTTTCTTT

size: NA
D: NA
J: TRBJ1-5
V: TRBV6-2/TRBV6-3
CDR3: CASSYRDTGINQPQHF
DNA: TGTGCCAGCAGTTACCGGGACACAGGGATCAATCAGCCCCAGCATTTT

size: once
D: TRBD2
J: TRBJ2-7
V: TRBV7-2
CDR3: CASSSLAGGYEQYF
DNA: TGTGCCAGCAGCTCGCTAGCGGGGGGCTACGAGCAGTACTTC

size: NA
D: NA
J: TRBJ2-3
V: TRBV18
CDR3: CASSLGQAIDTQYF
DNA: TGTGCCAGCTCACTAGGACAAGCCATAGATACGCAGTATTTT

size: once
D: TRBD2
J: TRBJ2-7
V: TRBV6-2/TRBV6-3
CDR3: CASSYSRRGLAYYEQYF
DNA: TGTGCCAGCAGTTACTCGCGGAGGGGACTAGCATACTACGAGCAGTACTTC

size: NA
D: NA
J: TRBJ2-7
V: TRBV18
CDR3: CASSPTIQAAYEQYF
DNA: TGTGCCAGCTCACCAACTATACAGGCCGCCTACGAGCAGTACTTC

size: NA
D: NA
J: TRBJ1-2
V: TRBV6-4
CDR3: CASSDSGTLTGSYGYTF
DNA: TGTGCCAGCAGTGACTCGGGGACCCTAACAGGGAGCTATGGCTACACCTTC

size: NA
D: NA
J: TRBJ1-2
V: TRBV5-6
CDR3: CASSLWRGYGYTF
DNA: TGTGCCAGCAGCTTGTGGCGGGGATATGGCTACACCTTC

size: once
D: TRBD2
J: TRBJ2-3
V: TRBV9
CDR3: CASSGTSGGAVGTDTQYF
DNA: TGTGCCAGCAGCGGGACTAGCGGGGGGGCCGTGGGGACAGATACGCAGTATTTT

size: NA
D: NA
J: TRBJ2-1
V: TRBV3-1/TRBV3-2
CDR3: CASSPQSLTGYNEQFF
DNA: TGTGCCAGCAGCCCCCAAAGCCTAACAGGGTACAATGAGCAGTTCTTC

size: NA
D: NA
J: TRBJ1-1
V: TRBV7-4
CDR3: CASSLGAEIEAFF
DNA: TGTGCCAGCAGCTTGGGGGCCGAGATAGAAGCTTTCTTT

size: NA
D: TRBD1
J: TRBJ1-6
V: TRBV4-3
CDR3: CASSLQGQGGQNSPLHF
DNA: TGCGCCAGCAGCCTGCAGGGACAGGGAGGTCAGAATTCACCCCTCCACTTT

size: NA
D: NA
J: TRBJ2-1
V: TRBV4-1
CDR3: CASSQETDEQFF
DNA: TGCGCCAGCAGCCAAGAGACTGATGAGCAGTTCTTC

size: NA
D: TRBD1
J: TRBJ2-1
V: TRBV5-1
CDR3: CASRKGQGGNEQFF
DNA: TGCGCCAGCAGAAAGGGACAGGGAGGGAATGAGCAGTTCTTC

size: few
D: TRBD1
J: TRBJ1-5
V: TRBV19
CDR3: CASTGTVDQPQHF
DNA: TGTGCCAGTACCGGGACAGTAGATCAGCCCCAGCATTTT

size: NA
D: NA
J: TRBJ1-1
V: TRBV19
CDR3: CASSIQTGMNTEAFF
DNA: TGTGCCAGTAGTATTCAGACAGGTATGAACACTGAAGCTTTCTTT

size: once
D: TRBD1
J: TRBJ1-2
V: TRBV4-3
CDR3: CASSQVDRDSGYTF
DNA: TGCGCCAGCAGCCAGGTAGACAGGGACTCTGGCTACACCTTC

size: once
D: TRBD2
J: TRBJ2-3
V: TRBV5-4
CDR3: CASSSDGGGRTDTQYF
DNA: TGTGCCAGCAGCTCCGACGGGGGGGGGCGCACAGATACGCAGTATTTT

size: NA
D: NA
J: TRBJ2-7
V: TRBV18
CDR3: CASSPSERGTGGEQYF
DNA: TGTGCCAGCTCACCATCGGAACGGGGGACCGGAGGGGAGCAGTACTTC

size: NA
D: TRBD2
J: TRBJ2-3
V: TRBV30
CDR3: CAWSRLAGDTQYF
DNA: TGTGCCTGGAGTCGACTAGCGGGAGATACGCAGTATTTT

size: NA
D: NA
J: TRBJ1-1
V: TRBV5-4
CDR3: CASSSGQGVTEAFF
DNA: TGTGCCAGCAGCTCCGGCCAGGGTGTTACTGAAGCTTTCTTT

size: NA
D: NA
J: TRBJ2-5
V: TRBV24-1
CDR3: CATQGASAETQYF
DNA: TGTGCCACCCAAGGGGCATCGGCAGAGACCCAGTACTTC

size: NA
D: TRBD2
J: TRBJ2-7
V: TRBV14
CDR3: CASSRSGGPEQYF
DNA: TGTGCCAGCAGCCGAAGCGGGGGGCCCGAGCAGTACTTC

size: NA
D: NA
J: TRBJ1-2
V: TRBV28
CDR3: CASSPGQIYGYTF
DNA: TGTGCCAGCAGCCCCGGACAGATCTATGGCTACACCTTC

size: once
D: NA
J: TRBJ2-5
V: TRBV12-3/TRBV12-4
CDR3: CASSLQETQYF
DNA: TGTGCCAGCAGCCTACAAGAGACCCAGTACTTC

size: few
D: NA
J: TRBJ1-5
V: TRBV7-9
CDR3: CASSPLEGQPQHF
DNA: TGTGCCAGCAGCCCCCTCGAGGGTCAGCCCCAGCATTTT

size: once
D: NA
J: TRBJ2-5
V: TRBV14
CDR3: CASSQATTTGTQYF
DNA: TGTGCCAGCAGCCAAGCGACTACGACCGGAACCCAGTACTTC

size: NA
D: NA
J: TRBJ1-4
V: TRBV23-1
CDR3: CASTPGAGVSKKLFF
DNA: TGCGCCAGCACCCCAGGCGCGGGTGTATCTAAAAAACTGTTTTTT

size: NA
D: TRBD2
J: TRBJ2-5
V: TRBV9
CDR3: CASSPSGGQETQYF
DNA: TGTGCCAGCAGCCCTAGCGGGGGCCAAGAGACCCAGTACTTC

size: NA
D: NA
J: TRBJ1-1
V: TRBV7-6
CDR3: CASSLGGGSTEAFF
DNA: TGTGCCAGCAGCTTAGGAGGAGGGAGCACTGAAGCTTTCTTT

size: NA
D: NA
J: TRBJ2-5
V: TRBV10-2
CDR3: CASSGGDPETQYF
DNA: TGCGCCAGCAGTGGGGGGGACCCAGAGACCCAGTACTTC

size: NA
D: TRBD1
J: TRBJ1-2
V: TRBV27
CDR3: CASSGQGAHYGYTF
DNA: TGTGCCAGCAGTGGTCAGGGGGCACACTATGGCTACACCTTC

size: NA
D: TRBD1
J: TRBJ1-1
V: TRBV6-2/TRBV6-3
CDR3: CASSYRRGRNTEAFF
DNA: TGTGCCAGCAGTTACCGCAGGGGGAGGAACACTGAAGCTTTCTTT

size: NA
D: TRBD1
J: TRBJ1-5
V: TRBV5-5
CDR3: CASSLGQGLYQPQHF
DNA: TGTGCCAGCAGCTTGGGACAGGGGTTGTATCAGCCCCAGCATTTT

size: NA
D: NA
J: TRBJ1-2
V: TRBV9
CDR3: CASSVVGADGYGYTF
DNA: TGTGCCAGCAGCGTAGTAGGGGCGGACGGCTATGGCTACACCTTC

size: NA
D: TRBD1
J: TRBJ1-4
V: TRBV7-2
CDR3: CASSLPTGGNEKLFF
DNA: TGTGCCAGCAGCTTACCGACAGGGGGTAATGAAAAACTGTTTTTT

size: once
D: TRBD2
J: TRBJ2-1
V: TRBV27
CDR3: CASSLTGTSGGQQFF
DNA: TGTGCCAGCAGTTTGACCGGGACTAGCGGTGGGCAGCAGTTCTTC

size: NA
D: TRBD1
J: TRBJ2-1
V: TRBV5-1
CDR3: CASSLRGQVTYNEQFF
DNA: TGCGCCAGCAGCTTGCGGGGACAGGTAACCTACAATGAGCAGTTCTTC

size: NA
D: NA
J: TRBJ1-2
V: TRBV7-6
CDR3: CASSPAGYGYTF
DNA: TGTGCCAGCAGCCCCGCCGGTTATGGCTACACCTTC

size: NA
D: TRBD1
J: TRBJ1-5
V: TRBV6-6
CDR3: CASSWTGGQPQHF
DNA: TGTGCCAGCAGCTGGACAGGGGGACAGCCCCAGCATTTT

size: NA
D: TRBD1
J: TRBJ2-3
V: TRBV29-1
CDR3: CSARTGSDTQYF
DNA: TGCAGCGCACGGACAGGGTCAGATACGCAGTATTTT

size: NA
D: TRBD1
J: TRBJ1-1
V: TRBV19
CDR3: CASSIGQGVYTEAFF
DNA: TGTGCCAGTAGTATTGGGCAGGGGGTGTACACTGAAGCTTTCTTT

size: NA
D: NA
J: TRBJ2-3
V: TRBV6-2/TRBV6-3
CDR3: CASSAGPPADTQYF
DNA: TGTGCCAGCAGCGCGGGGCCCCCCGCAGATACGCAGTATTTT

size: NA
D: TRBD2
J: TRBJ2-3
V: TRBV9
CDR3: CASSVGGLAGGDGYTDTQYF
DNA: TGTGCCAGCAGCGTAGGAGGACTAGCGGGGGGCGACGGTTACACAGATACGCAGTATTTT

size: NA
D: TRBD1
J: TRBJ1-5
V: TRBV6-2/TRBV6-3
CDR3: CASSRGQGDYRNQPQHF
DNA: TGTGCCAGCAGTAGGGGACAGGGGGATTATCGCAATCAGCCCCAGCATTTT

size: NA
D: TRBD1
J: TRBJ1-2
V: TRBV3-1/TRBV3-2
CDR3: CASSQGTGSYAYGYTF
DNA: TGTGCCAGCAGCCAAGGGACAGGGAGCTACGCCTATGGCTACACCTTC

size: NA
D: TRBD1
J: TRBJ2-7
V: TRBV19
CDR3: CASSTTGTGGNEQYF
DNA: TGTGCCAGTAGTACCACCGGGACAGGGGGCAACGAGCAGTACTTC

size: NA
D: TRBD2
J: TRBJ2-5
V: TRBV7-6
CDR3: CASSQSPTGGLAVETQYF
DNA: TGTGCCAGCAGCCAGAGCCCGACAGGGGGACTAGCGGTGGAGACCCAGTACTTC

size: NA
D: NA
J: TRBJ1-6
V: TRBV18
CDR3: CASSPIPRGSSYNSPLHF
DNA: TGTGCCAGCTCTCCCATTCCGCGCGGGAGCTCCTATAATTCACCCCTCCACTTT